The 26 T cell receptor beta chains reported below all come from one sample, sequenced in a study of tumor and adjacent non-tumor tissue in lung cancer. Three rounds of nested PCR, following a modified ARM-PCR protocol, produced the TCRbeta library. TCRdb recomputed calls from the multiplex PCR reads with MiXCR, one row per CDR3 protein. The sample has 45,000 or so distinct CDR3 sequences, roughly two thirds seen once. The template was RNA from unsorted bulk tissue. More than 3 cm separated this lung sample from the edge of the tumor. Sequenced sample: distant non-tumor lung tissue. All receptors derive from a woman aged 40 to 50 with non-small cell lung cancer.

A remark on this clonotype: This clone may be a read error of a much larger clone one base away. The chain joins TRBV6-6 to TRBJ2-4; a weak D match, TRBD2 (6 bases). The germline gives CDR1 MNHNY, CDR2 SVGAGI (reference sequence). The CDR3 contains 15 residues. CDR3: CANSTREGRKGIQYF. The CDR3 coding sequence is TGTGCCAACAGTACTCGGGAAGGGAGGAAGGGCATTCAGTACTTC.

This chain joins TRBV18 and TRBJ2-5; no clear D. Trimming pared 1 base from V and 3 bases from J, leaving 3 bases between. The CDR3 is 12 amino acids. Per germline, CDR1 KGHSH and CDR2 LQKENI. The CDR3 spells CASSPQEETQYF. CDR3 DNA sequence: TGTGCCAGCTCACCACAGGAAGAGACCCAGTACTTC.

A remark on this clonotype: Germline and junction disagree at one end, which may indicate a read error. This chain connects TRBV11-3 to TRBJ2-1; D unclear. Germline V CDR1 and CDR2: SGHNT, YENEEA. CDR3 length equals 16 residues. CDR3 sequence reads: CANSPRPRSPYNEQFF. The DNA for the CDR3 is TGTGCCAACAGCCCAAGACCTAGGAGCCCCTATAATGAGCAGTTCTTC.

This clonotype was counted a few times. This likely comes from a read error, as the CDR3 has no conserved phenylalanine or tryptophan at its end. The rearrangement joins TRBV6-5 to TRBJ1-1; D call uncertain. The CDR3 totals 12 residues. The germline gives CDR1 MNHEY, CDR2 SVGAGI. CDR3 bases: TGTGCCAGTAGTTTTTTAAGGGTTGAAGCTTTCTTA. Translation gives CASSFLRVEAFL.

The sample holds many counts of this clonotype. The CDR3 DNA reads TGTGCCAGTAACGAAGGGACAGGGTCCCTTTTTTTGAACACTGAAGCTTTCTTT. This translates into CASNEGTGSLFLNTEAFF. V is TRBV6-2 or TRBV6-3 and J is TRBJ1-1; 9 bases match TRBD1. Germline CDR1 reads MNHEY; CDR2 reads SVGEGT. With V trimmed by 9 bases and J by 0 bases, 17 bases remained unmatched. The CDR3 is made up of 18 amino acids.

Note on this clonotype: At one boundary the junction diverges from the germline segment, which might be a read error. V usage is TRBV11-1 and J usage is TRBJ2-6; D uncertain. Germline V CDR1 and CDR2: SGHAT, FQDESV (reference sequence). The CDR3 has 15 amino acids. CDR3: CANSLGSVKANVPTF. CDR3 sequence (DNA): TGTGCCAACAGCCTAGGGTCCGTTAAGGCCAACGTCCCGACTTTC.

This chain links TRBV29-1 with TRBJ1-2; D gene unclear. The CDR3 contains 12 residues. Germline-derived CDR1 and CDR2 are SQVTM and ANQGSEA. V lost 5 bases to trimming and J lost 14 bases, with 21 bases between them. CDR3 DNA sequence: TGCAGCGTTTTTTCAGGAGATCTTGGCTTGACCTTC. Translated: CSVFSGDLGLTF.

The chain couples TRBV12-3 or TRBV12-4 to TRBJ2-1; the match to TRBD2 covers 14 bases. With V trimmed by 6 bases and J by 7 bases, 8 bases remained unmatched. This CDR3 has 16 residues. The CDR3 DNA reads TGTGCCAGCAGGAGGACTAGCGGGGGGCCAGGGAATGAGCAGTTCTTC. Translating gives CASRRTSGGPGNEQFF.

In the case of this clonotype: Possible read error: a much larger clone is one base away. The V and J genes are TRBV11-2 and TRBJ2-7; TRBD1 matches at 8 bases. Germline V gene data show CDR1 as SGHAT and CDR2 as FQNNGV. CDR3 length equals 15 residues. The CDR3: CVSGLDQGAPYEKYF. CDR3 DNA sequence: TGTGTCAGCGGCTTAGATCAGGGGGCCCCCTACGAGAAGTACTTC.

The chain combines TRBV10-2 with TRBJ2-7; TRBD2 matches 9 bases. Trimming took 8 bases from V and 7 from J; bases not matched to a gene: 9. Germline CDR1 reads WSHSY; CDR2 reads SAAADI. The CDR3 has 13 amino acids. CDR3 in amino acids: CASWISGREEQYF. The CDR3, as DNA: TGCGCCAGCTGGATTAGCGGGAGAGAAGAGCAGTACTTC.

The V and J genes are TRBV20-1 and TRBJ2-6; 13 nucleotides agree with TRBD2. Losses at the gene ends were 4 bases for V and 2 bases for J; bases not matched to a gene: 5. This CDR3 has 17 amino acids. Germline values: CDR1 DFQATT, CDR2 SNEGSKA (reference sequence). The CDR3 region has the DNA TGCAGTGCTAAACGACTAGCGGGAGGAGCTGGGGCCAACGTCCTGACTTTC. It specifies CSAKRLAGGAGANVLTF.

On this clonotype: This CDR3 fails to terminate in the conserved phenylalanine or tryptophan, so it likely reflects a read error. This chain uses TRBV29-1 with TRBJ2-3, with 11 bases identical to TRBD2. This CDR3 region has 16 residues. J was trimmed by 4 bases and V by 1 base; bases with no gene match: 7. CDR1 and CDR2 (germline): SQVTM, ANQGSEA. The DNA of the CDR3 is TGCAGCGTTGAAGTTAGGGCTAGCGGGGGGCCAGATACGCAGTATTTA. Amino acids: CSVEVRASGGPDTQYL.

On this clonotype: No conserved phenylalanine or tryptophan ends this CDR3, so it is likely a read error. No DNA is shown, since the ends of the CDR3 on it are uncertain; the CDR3 is the one TCRdb lists. The rearrangement uses TRBV11-2 and TRBJ1-2; the listed D gene, TRBD1, was not tested against the DNA. The germline V gene encodes CDR1 SGHAT and CDR2 FQNNGV. The CDR3 totals 14 residues, both ends included. The CDR3 spells CASSLPQGAYGCAL.

As concerns this clonotype: One end of the junction varies from germline; a read error may be responsible. This rearrangement joins TRBV29-1 to TRBJ2-7; TRBD2 aligns across 7 bases. This CDR3 has 15 residues. From germline, CDR1 is SQVTM and CDR2 ANQGSEA. This CDR3 reads CGVSKLSGYSYEQYF. The CDR3 DNA follows: TGCGGCGTTTCAAAGCTTAGCGGGTACTCCTACGAGCAGTACTTC.

As for this clonotype: A much larger clone sits a single nucleotide away, making a read error possible. This chain uses TRBV6-6 with TRBJ2-1; no reliable D call. The CDR3 contains 11 residues. Germline values: CDR1 MNHNY, CDR2 SVGAGI (reference sequence). Between the trimmed V and J ends, which lost 7 bases and 8 bases, there was a span of 9 bases. CDR3 coding DNA: TGTGCCAGCACCTGGTCGGATGAGCAGTTCTTC. Protein product: CASTWSDEQFF.

DNA for the CDR3: TGCGCCAGCAGCTTCGGCGTTTTGAACACCGGGGAGCTGTTTTTT. Translating gives CASSFGVLNTGELFF. The chain recombines TRBV5-1 with TRBJ2-2; D is undetermined. V lost 2 bases and J lost 1, with 9 bases in between. Looked up from germline, CDR1 is SGHRS and CDR2 is YFSETQ. This CDR3 is built from 15 residues. Full variable domain (missing parts from reference TRBV5-1 and TRBJ2-2): KAGVTQTPRYLIKTRGQQVTLSCSPISGHRSVSWYQQTPGQGLQFLFEYFSETQRNKGNFPGRFSGRQFSNSRSEMNVSTLELGDSALYLCASSFGVLNTGELFFGEGSRLTVL.

This clonotype was recorded once. The missing conserved phenylalanine or tryptophan at the end of this CDR3 makes a read error likely. Because the CDR3's place on the DNA is in doubt, the DNA is left out and the CDR3 is given as listed by TCRdb. CDR3 amino acids: CASSLEGGEQYL. The V and J genes are TRBV11-3 and TRBJ2-7; TRBD1 reflects the table's D call only, with no check against the DNA. CDR1 and CDR2 (germline): SGHNT, YENEEA. The CDR3 is 12 amino acids in total, end residues counted.

This clonotype was seen many times. The chain joins TRBV13 to TRBJ1-6; weak D call: TRBD1 (6 bases). The length of the CDR3 is 15 residues. Germline CDR1 and CDR2: PRHDT and FYEKMQ (reference sequence). Between the trimmed V and J ends, which lost 5 bases and 8 bases, there was a span of 16 bases. The CDR3 reads CASSTNKGVHSPLHF. In nucleotides, the CDR3 is TGTGCCAGCAGCACAAACAAGGGGGTGCATTCACCCCTCCACTTT.

As to this clonotype: Without the conserved terminal phenylalanine or tryptophan, this CDR3 likely stems from a read error. The DNA is omitted, as the CDR3 cannot be located on it reliably, and the CDR3 follows TCRdb's listing. The rearrangement links TRBV29-1 to TRBJ2-1; the tabulated D call, TRBD1, remains unverified against the DNA. Germline lookup yields CDR1 SQVTM and CDR2 ANQGSEA. The CDR3 is 14 residues long, counting both termini. The CDR3: CSVTAGQIYNEQLL.

Points on this clonotype: The junction and the germline gene differ at one end; a read error may be behind it. This chain connects TRBV11-3 to TRBJ2-1; D gene ambiguous. CDR1 and CDR2 from the germline V gene are SGHNT and YENEEA. This CDR3 contains 16 residues. Written as DNA, the CDR3 is TGTGCCAGCAACCCAACACCTAGGAGCTCCTACAATGAACAGTTCTTC. This translates into CASNPTPRSSYNEQFF.

V usage is TRBV20-1 and J usage is TRBJ2-1; a weak D match, TRBD2 (5 bases). In germline, CDR1 is DFQATT, CDR2 SNEGSKA (reference sequence). Trimming left V 2 bases short and J 2 bases short, with 13 bases between. The length of the CDR3 is 15 residues. As DNA, the CDR3 is TGCAGTGCTAGAAGAGGGAACACCGCCTACAATGAGCAGTTCTTC. Translation: CSARRGNTAYNEQFF.

About this clonotype: One junction end disagrees with the germline gene, perhaps due to a read error. V usage is TRBV4-1 and J usage is TRBJ1-1, with unresolved D. This CDR3 has 13 residues. CDR1 and CDR2 from the germline V gene are MGHRA and YSYEKL. The CDR3: CASSQGGYTEAFF. Here the CDR3 DNA reads TGCGCCAGCAGCCAAGGCGGGTACACAGAAGCTTTCTTT.

At least ten counts were recorded for this clonotype. This rearrangement joins TRBV5-6 to TRBJ2-5; 7 nucleotides align to TRBD1. V shed 4 bases, J shed 2 bases, and the junction held 5 bases outside the gene matches. Germline CDR1 is SGHDT and CDR2 is YYEEEE. This CDR3 comprises 14 residues. CDR3 region: CASSPGRGQETQYF. For the CDR3, the DNA is TGTGCCAGCAGCCCGGGCAGGGGGCAAGAGACCCAGTACTTC.

With regard to this clonotype: Sequence at one end of the junction differs from germline and may be a read error. CDR3 protein: CASIRHGGPRTDTQYF. CDR3 sequence (DNA): TGTGCCAGCATACGGCATGGGGGACCTAGGACAGATACACAGTATTTT. The rearrangement links TRBV28 to TRBJ2-3, with a weak D call TRBD1 (6 bases). CDR1 is MDHEN, CDR2 SYDVKM, per germline. CDR3 length: 16 residues.

Of note for this clonotype: One end of the junction fails to match germline, which may point to a read error. The chain carries TRBV5-6 and TRBJ2-7; 9 bases align to TRBD2. CDR3 length: 15 residues. Germline assignment: CDR1 SGHDT and CDR2 YYEEEE. DNA of the CDR3: TGTGCCAGCAGCTTCTCTAGCGGGATCTCCTACGAACAGTACTTC. It specifies CASSFSSGISYEQYF.

Points on this clonotype: One base away lies a much larger clone, so this may be a sequencing read error. The chain has TRBV6-1 and TRBJ1-1; possibly TRBD1 for D (6 bases). CDR1 is MNHNS, CDR2 SASEGT, per germline. V shed 3 bases and J shed 1 base, with 9 bases lying between them. CDR3 length equals 14 residues. The CDR3 protein is CASSDMGQNTEAFF. The CDR3 DNA reads as TGTGCCAGCAGTGACATGGGACAGAACACTGAAGCTTTCTTT.